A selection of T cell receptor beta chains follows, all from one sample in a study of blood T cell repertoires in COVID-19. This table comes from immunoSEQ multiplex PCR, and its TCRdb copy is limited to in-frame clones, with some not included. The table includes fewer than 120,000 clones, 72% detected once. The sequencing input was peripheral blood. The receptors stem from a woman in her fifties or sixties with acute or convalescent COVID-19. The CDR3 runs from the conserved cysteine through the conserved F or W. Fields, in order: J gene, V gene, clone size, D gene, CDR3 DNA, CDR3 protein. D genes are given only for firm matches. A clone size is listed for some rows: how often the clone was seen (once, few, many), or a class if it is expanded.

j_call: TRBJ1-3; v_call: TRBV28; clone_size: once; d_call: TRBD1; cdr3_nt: TGTGCCAGCAGTTTAAGGAACAGGGGGCTGGGAAACACCATATATTTT; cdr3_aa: CASSLRNRGLGNTIYF
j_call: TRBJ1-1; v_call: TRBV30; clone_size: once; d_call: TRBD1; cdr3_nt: TGTGCCTGGAGTAGGACAGGGTCGATGAACACTGAAGCTTTCTTT; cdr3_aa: CAWSRTGSMNTEAFF
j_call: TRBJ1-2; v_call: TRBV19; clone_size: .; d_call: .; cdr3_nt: TGTGCCAGTAGCGTGGGTGGGCAAGCCCCTGATGGCTACACCTTC; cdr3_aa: CASSVGGQAPDGYTF
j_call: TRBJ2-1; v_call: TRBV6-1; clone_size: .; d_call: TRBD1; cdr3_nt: TGTGCCAGCAGTGAGCCGGGACAGGGGAACAATGAGCAGTTCTTC; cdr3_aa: CASSEPGQGNNEQFF
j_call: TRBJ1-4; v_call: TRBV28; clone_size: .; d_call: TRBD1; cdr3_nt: TGTGCCAGTAGAACAGGGGGCACGGGCAATGAAAAACTGTTTTTT; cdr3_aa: CASRTGGTGNEKLFF
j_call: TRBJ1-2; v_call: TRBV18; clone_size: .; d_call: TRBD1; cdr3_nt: TGTGCCAGCTCACCGGGGACAGGGGTCAACTATGGCTACACCTTC; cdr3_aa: CASSPGTGVNYGYTF
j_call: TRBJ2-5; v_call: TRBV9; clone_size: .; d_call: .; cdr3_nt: TGTGCCAGCAGCGTAAGTTCGGAGCGGACCCAGTACTTC; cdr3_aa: CASSVSSERTQYF
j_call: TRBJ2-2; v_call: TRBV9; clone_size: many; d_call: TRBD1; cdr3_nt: TGTGCCACTACCCCCAGGACAGGGCACACCGGGGAGCTGTTTTTT; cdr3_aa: CATTPRTGHTGELFF
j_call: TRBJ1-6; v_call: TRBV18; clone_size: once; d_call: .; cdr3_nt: TGTGCCAGCTCACCTTCGTCCCAGGGGACGAAGTCACCCCTCCACTTT; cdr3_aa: CASSPSSQGTKSPLHF
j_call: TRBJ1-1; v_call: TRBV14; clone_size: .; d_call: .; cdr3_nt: TGTGCCAGCAGCCAATCCCAAAAGAGACAGAGGGAAGCTTTCTTT; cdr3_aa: CASSQSQKRQREAFF
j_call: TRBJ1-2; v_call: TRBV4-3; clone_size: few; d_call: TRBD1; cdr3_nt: TGCGCCAGCAGCCGGGACAGCGGACCCTATGGCTACACCTTC; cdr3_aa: CASSRDSGPYGYTF
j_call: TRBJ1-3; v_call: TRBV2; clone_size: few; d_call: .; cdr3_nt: TGTGCCAGCAGTGAGGCCTACGGGCAGGGCACCATATATTTT; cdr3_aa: CASSEAYGQGTIYF
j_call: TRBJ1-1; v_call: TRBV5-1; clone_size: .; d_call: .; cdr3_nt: TGCGCCAGCAGGAGGGAAGAGAACACTGAAGCTTTCTTT; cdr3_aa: CASRREENTEAFF
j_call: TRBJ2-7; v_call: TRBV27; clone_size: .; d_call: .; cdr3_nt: TGTGCCAGCAGTATAGGACTTTCTGGAGGCTACGAGCAGTACTTC; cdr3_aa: CASSIGLSGGYEQYF
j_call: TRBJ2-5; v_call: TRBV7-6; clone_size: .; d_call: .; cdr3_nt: TGTGCCAGCAGCTTAGTCGCAGGAGGGTCCCGACAAGAGACCCAGTACTTC; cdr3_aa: CASSLVAGGSRQETQYF
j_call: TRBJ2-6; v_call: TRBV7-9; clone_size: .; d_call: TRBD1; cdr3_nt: TGTGCCAGCAGCTCCACAGGGGGTATCGTTGGGGCCAACGTCCTGACTTTC; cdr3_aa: CASSSTGGIVGANVLTF
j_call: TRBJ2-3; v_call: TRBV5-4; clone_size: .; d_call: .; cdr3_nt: TGTGCCAGCAGCAGCGCAGGGTATCAAGATACGCAGTATTTT; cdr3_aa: CASSSAGYQDTQYF
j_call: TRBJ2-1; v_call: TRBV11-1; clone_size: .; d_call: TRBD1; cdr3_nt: TGTGCCAGCAGCTTATATGTGGGACAGGGCTACGATGAGCAGTTCTTC; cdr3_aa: CASSLYVGQGYDEQFF
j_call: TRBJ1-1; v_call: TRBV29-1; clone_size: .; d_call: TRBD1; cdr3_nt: TGCAGCGTTGGCCGGACAGGAAACACTGAAGCTTTCTTT; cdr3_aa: CSVGRTGNTEAFF
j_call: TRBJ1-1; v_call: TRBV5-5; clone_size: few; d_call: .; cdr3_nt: TGTGCCAGCAGCTTGGAACTCACTGAAGCTTTCTTT; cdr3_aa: CASSLELTEAFF
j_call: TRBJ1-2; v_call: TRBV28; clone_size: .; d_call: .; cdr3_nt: TGTGCCAGCACTAGCTCCTATGGCTACACCTTC; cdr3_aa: CASTSSYGYTF
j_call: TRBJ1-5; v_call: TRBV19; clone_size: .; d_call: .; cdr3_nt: TGTGCCAGTAGTATCAATGTCGGGTCTGTCAACCAGCCCCAGCATTTT; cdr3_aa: CASSINVGSVNQPQHF
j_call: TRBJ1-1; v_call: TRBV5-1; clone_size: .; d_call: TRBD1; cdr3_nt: TGCGCCAGCAGGTCTCCCGGGACAGCGAACACTGAAGCTTTCTTT; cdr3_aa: CASRSPGTANTEAFF
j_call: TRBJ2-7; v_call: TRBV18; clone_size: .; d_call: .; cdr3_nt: TGTGCCAGCTCACCGGGCCTAGCTGCCGAGCAGTACTTC; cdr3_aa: CASSPGLAAEQYF
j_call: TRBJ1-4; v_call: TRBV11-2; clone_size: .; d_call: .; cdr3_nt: TGTGCCAGCAGCTTAAACAGGGATCGAGAAAAACTGTTTTTT; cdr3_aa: CASSLNRDREKLFF
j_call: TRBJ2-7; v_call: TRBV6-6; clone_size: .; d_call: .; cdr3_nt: TGTGCCAGCAGCCAAGCGTCGAGCTCCTACGAGCAGTACTTC; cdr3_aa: CASSQASSSYEQYF
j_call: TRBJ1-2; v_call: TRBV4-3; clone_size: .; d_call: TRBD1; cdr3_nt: TGCGCCAGCAGCCAAGACTACGCAGGGGGATATGGCTACACCTTC; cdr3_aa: CASSQDYAGGYGYTF
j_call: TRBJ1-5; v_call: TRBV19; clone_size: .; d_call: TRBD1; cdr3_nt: TGTGCCAGTAGTGGACAGGCTTATAGCAATCAGCCCCAGCATTTT; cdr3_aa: CASSGQAYSNQPQHF
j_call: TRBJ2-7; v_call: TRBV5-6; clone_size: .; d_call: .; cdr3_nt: TGTGCCAGCAGCTTGTACAGCAATTCCTACGAGCAGTACTTC; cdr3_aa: CASSLYSNSYEQYF
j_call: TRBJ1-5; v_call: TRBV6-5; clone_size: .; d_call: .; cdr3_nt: TGTGCCAGCAGGTCCCTAGGGGCCAGGGAGCCCCAGCATTTT; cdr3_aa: CASRSLGAREPQHF
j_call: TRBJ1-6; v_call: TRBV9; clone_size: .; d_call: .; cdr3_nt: TGTGCCAGCAGCGGGGGCTTCAATTCACCCCTCCACTTT; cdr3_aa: CASSGGFNSPLHF
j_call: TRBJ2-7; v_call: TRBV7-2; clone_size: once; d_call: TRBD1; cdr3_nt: TGTGCCAGCAGCTCGGGACAGGTTCGCATTAGAAACGAGCAGTACTTC; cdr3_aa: CASSSGQVRIRNEQYF
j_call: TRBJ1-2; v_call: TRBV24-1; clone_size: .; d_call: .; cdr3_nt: TGTGCCACGGCGGATAACTATGGCTACACCTTC; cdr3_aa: CATADNYGYTF